In this sample, the clone carrying this T cell receptor (beta chain) turned up once. The data belong to a study of T cells of healthy individuals. TCRdb re-derived calls from the 5' RACE reads in MiXCR, one entry per CDR3 protein. The table shows about 53,000 distinct CDR3 sequences, with about 14% occurring only once. The TCR sequence derives from a human donor in good health.

The CDR3: CASSMIHNEQFF. In nucleotides, the CDR3 is TGCGCCAGCAGCATGATTCACAATGAGCAGTTCTTC. The rearrangement joins TRBV5-1 to TRBJ2-1, with no clear D. Germline lookup yields CDR1 SGHRS and CDR2 YFSETQ. V lost 4 bases and J lost 5, with 7 bases in between. The CDR3 is made up of 12 amino acids.